This TCR beta chain derives from a study of vaccination effects on CD4 cells after COVID-19. General study points: Only a single clone (1 of 255 vaccine-induced clones in healthy vaccinees) cross-reacted with common cold coronaviruses.

Method: immunoSEQ multiplex PCR; TCRdb's copy keeps in-frame clones and lacks some. The sample records over 50,000 clones, around three quarters being singletons. The germline V gene has CDR1 LGHDT and CDR2 YNNKEL (reference sequence). V was pared by 4 bases and J by 1 base, with 7 bases of the junction left unmatched. The CDR3 has 16 residues. This clone was recorded once. As yet, its antigen is unknown. Viral peptide pool expansion of antigen-specific CD4+ T cells preceded sequencing in the ViraFEST assay. CD4+ T cells were isolated after less than 12 days of culture. Two-dose vaccination with either BNT162b2 or mRNA-1273 was given to the participants.

The TCR sequence derives from a human donor who received a COVID-19 vaccine. The sample here was CD4+ T cells from PBMCs cultured with HCoV-229E spike peptides, taken after COVID-19 vaccination. This chain joins TRBV3-1 (or the pseudogene TRBV3-2) and TRBJ2-3, with 8 bases that match TRBD2. CDR3 nucleotides: TGTGCCAGCAGCCGAATAGCGGGGTCTGGCACAGATACGCAGTATTTT. The encoded protein is CASSRIAGSGTDTQYF.